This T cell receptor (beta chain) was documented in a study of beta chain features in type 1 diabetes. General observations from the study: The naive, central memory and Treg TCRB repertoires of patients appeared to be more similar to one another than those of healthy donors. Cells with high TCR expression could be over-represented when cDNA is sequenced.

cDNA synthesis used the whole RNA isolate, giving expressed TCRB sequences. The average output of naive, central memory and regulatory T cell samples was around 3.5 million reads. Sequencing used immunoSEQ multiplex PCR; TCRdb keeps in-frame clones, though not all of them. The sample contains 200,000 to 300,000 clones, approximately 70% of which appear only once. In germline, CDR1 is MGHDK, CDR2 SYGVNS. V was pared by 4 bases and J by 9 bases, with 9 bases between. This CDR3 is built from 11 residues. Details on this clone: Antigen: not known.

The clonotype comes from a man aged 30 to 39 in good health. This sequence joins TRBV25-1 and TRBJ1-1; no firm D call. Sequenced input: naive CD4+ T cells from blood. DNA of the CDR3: TGTGCCAGCAGTGCGTCGGGAAAAGCTTTCTTT. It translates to CASSASGKAFF. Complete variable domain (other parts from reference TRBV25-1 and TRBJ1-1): EADIYQTPRYLVIGTGKKITLECSQTMGHDKMYWYQQDPGMELHLIHYSYGVNSTEKGDLSSESTVSRIRTEHFPLTLESARPSHTSQYLCASSASGKAFFGQGTRLTVV.